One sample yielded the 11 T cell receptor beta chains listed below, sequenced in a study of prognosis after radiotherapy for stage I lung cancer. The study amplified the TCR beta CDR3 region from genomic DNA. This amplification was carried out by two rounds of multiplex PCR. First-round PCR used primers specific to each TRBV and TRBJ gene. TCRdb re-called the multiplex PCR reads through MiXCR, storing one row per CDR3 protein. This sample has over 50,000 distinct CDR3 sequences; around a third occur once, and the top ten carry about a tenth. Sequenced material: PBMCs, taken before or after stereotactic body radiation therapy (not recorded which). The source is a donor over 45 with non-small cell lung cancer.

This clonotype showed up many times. The CDR3 DNA reads as TGCGCCAGCAGCCAAGATACCGGGACTAACTATGGCTACACCTTC. This translates into CASSQDTGTNYGYTF. The chain carries TRBV4-3 and TRBJ1-2; D not certain. The CDR3 loop spans 15 amino acids. V lost 0 bases, J lost 0 bases, and 8 bases lay in between. The germline V gene encodes CDR1 LGHNA and CDR2 YSLEER.

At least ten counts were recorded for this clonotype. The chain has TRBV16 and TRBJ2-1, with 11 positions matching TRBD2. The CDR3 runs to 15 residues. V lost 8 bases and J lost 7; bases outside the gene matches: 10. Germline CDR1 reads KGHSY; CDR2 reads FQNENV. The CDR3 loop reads CASSPGLAVGNEQFF. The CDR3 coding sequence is TGTGCCAGCTCCCCGGGACTAGCGGTTGGTAATGAGCAGTTCTTC.

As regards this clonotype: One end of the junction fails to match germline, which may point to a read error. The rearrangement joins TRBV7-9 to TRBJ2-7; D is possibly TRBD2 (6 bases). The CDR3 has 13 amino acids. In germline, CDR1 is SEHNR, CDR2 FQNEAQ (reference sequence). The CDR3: CASSFLASCEQYF. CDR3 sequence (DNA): TGTGCCAGCAGCTTTCTAGCGTCCTGCGAGCAGTACTTC.

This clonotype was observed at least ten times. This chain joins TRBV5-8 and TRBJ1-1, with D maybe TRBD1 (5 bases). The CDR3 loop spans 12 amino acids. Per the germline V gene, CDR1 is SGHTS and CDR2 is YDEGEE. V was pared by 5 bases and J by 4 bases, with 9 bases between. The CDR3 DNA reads TGTGCCAGCAGGGTCGGGGGCACTGAAGCTTTCTTT. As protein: CASRVGGTEAFF.

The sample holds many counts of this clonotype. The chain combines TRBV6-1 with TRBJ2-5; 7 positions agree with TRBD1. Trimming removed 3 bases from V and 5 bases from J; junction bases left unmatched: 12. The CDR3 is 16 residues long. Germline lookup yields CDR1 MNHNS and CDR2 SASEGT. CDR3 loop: CASSDSAGVGGETQYF. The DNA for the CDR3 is TGTGCCAGCAGTGACAGCGCAGGGGTAGGGGGCGAGACCCAGTACTTC.

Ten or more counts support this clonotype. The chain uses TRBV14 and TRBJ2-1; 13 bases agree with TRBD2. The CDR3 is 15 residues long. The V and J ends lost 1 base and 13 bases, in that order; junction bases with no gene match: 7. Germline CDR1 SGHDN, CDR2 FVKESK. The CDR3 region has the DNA TGTGCCAGCAGCCAAGTGGGGGGACTAGCGGGAACACAGTTCTTC. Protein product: CASSQVGGLAGTQFF. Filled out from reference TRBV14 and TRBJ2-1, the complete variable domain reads EAGVTQFPSHSVIEKGQTVTLRCDPISGHDNLYWYRRVMGKEIKFLLHFVKESKQDESGMPNNRFLAERTGGTYSTLKVQPAELEDSGVYFCASSQVGGLAGTQFFGPGTRLTVL.

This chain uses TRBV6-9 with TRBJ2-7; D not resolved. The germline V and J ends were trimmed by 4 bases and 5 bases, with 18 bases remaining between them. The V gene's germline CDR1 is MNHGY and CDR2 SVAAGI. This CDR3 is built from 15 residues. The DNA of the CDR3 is TGTGCCAGCAGTTCGGCTTCTAGGTTTTCGGACGAGCAGTACTTC. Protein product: CASSSASRFSDEQYF.

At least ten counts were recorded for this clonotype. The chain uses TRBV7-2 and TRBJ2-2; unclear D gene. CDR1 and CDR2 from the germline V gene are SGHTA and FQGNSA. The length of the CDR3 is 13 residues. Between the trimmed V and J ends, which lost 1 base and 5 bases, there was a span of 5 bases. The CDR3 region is CASSLGGTGELFF. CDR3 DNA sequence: TGTGCCAGCAGCTTAGGGGGAACCGGGGAGCTGTTTTTT.

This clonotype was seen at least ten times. The CDR3 reads CASSQGGGMWGQETQYF. The CDR3 bases are TGCGCCAGCAGCCAAGGGGGGGGAATGTGGGGCCAAGAGACCCAGTACTTC. The rearrangement links TRBV4-1 to TRBJ2-5, with 7 bases matching TRBD2. The ends lost 1 base at V and 1 base at J; junction bases unmatched: 9. This CDR3 is 17 amino acids long. CDR1 and CDR2 (germline): MGHRA, YSYEKL.

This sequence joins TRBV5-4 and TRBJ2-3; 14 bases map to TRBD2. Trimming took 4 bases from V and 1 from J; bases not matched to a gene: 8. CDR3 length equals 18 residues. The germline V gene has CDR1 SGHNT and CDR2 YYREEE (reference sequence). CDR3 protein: CASSAGLAGAFGTDTQYF. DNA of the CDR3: TGTGCCAGCAGCGCGGGACTAGCGGGAGCCTTTGGCACAGATACGCAGTATTTT. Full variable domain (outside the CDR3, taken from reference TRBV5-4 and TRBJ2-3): ETGVTQSPTHLIKTRGQQVTLRCSSQSGHNTVSWYQQALGQGPQFIFQYYREEENGRGNFPPRFSGLQFPNYSSELNVNALELDDSALYLCASSAGLAGAFGTDTQYFGPGTRLTVL.

This CDR3 is CASSFGTSSNEQFF. The CDR3 nucleotides are TGTGCCAGCAGCTTCGGGACTAGCAGCAATGAGCAGTTCTTC. The rearrangement links TRBV7-2 to TRBJ2-5, with TRBD2 identical over 9 bases. TRBJ2-1 explains the end of the DNA better; the J call may be wrong. This CDR3 is built from 14 residues. In germline, CDR1 is SGHTA, CDR2 FQGNSA.